Listed below are T cell receptor beta chains from one sample, sequenced in a study of read filtering for tumor transcriptome and immune sequencing. TCRdb redid the calling of the reads with MiXCR, one entry per CDR3 protein. The sample lists 20,000 or so distinct CDR3 sequences, 20% to 25% occurring once. The sample taken for sequencing was a population of CD138-negative cells sorted from bone marrow. Every receptor here comes from a donor aged 40 or older with multiple myeloma. CDR3s leave out the opening cysteine and the closing phenylalanine or tryptophan. The D gene is left open where the match is weak.

v_gene	d_gene	len	j_gene	CDR3aa
TRBV7-2	-	8	TRBJ2-2	ASRAGELF
TRBV28	-	13	TRBJ2-5	ASRYTSLPRETQY
TRBV19	-	12	TRBJ1-3	ASRPSGTGNTIY
TRBV6-6	-	12	TRBJ2-4	ASSYNEAKNIQY
TRBV2	-	12	TRBJ2-2	ASSGTGRAGELF
TRBV28	-	10	TRBJ1-5	ASSWRDQPQH
TRBV20-1	-	12	TRBJ2-7	SAHALDSNYEQY
TRBV30	-	11	TRBJ2-7	AWSVDRRGEQY
TRBV18	-	13	TRBJ2-7	ASSPQAEGVGEQY
TRBV6-6	-	13	TRBJ2-1	ASSYSTGRVGEQF
TRBV5-1	-	13	TRBJ1-1	ASSWDGTGNTEAF
TRBV11-2	TRBD2	14	TRBJ2-3	ASSLAGTRASDTQY
TRBV20-1	-	9	TRBJ1-1	SAVENTEAF
TRBV21-1	-	12	TRBJ2-5	ASSLGTAQETQY
TRBV29-1	TRBD2	14	TRBJ2-7	SVVGIAGVSSYEQY
TRBV27	TRBD2	15	TRBJ2-1	ASSPGLAGGLRNEQF
TRBV9	-	12	TRBJ2-3	ASSVLTGDDTQY
TRBV10-2	-	12	TRBJ1-1	ASISQGSSAEAF
TRBV20-1	-	9	TRBJ1-2	SVRTNYGYT
TRBV15	TRBD2	13	TRBJ2-3	ATSRKRGSPGTQY
TRBV7-9	-	13	TRBJ1-2	AISLIIPNRYGYT
TRBV24-1	-	13	TRBJ2-1	GTSETGGAYNEQF
TRBV20-1	-	13	TRBJ1-4	SARSIVGTNEKLF
TRBV7-2	TRBD2	14	TRBJ2-2	ASSLHGGVNTGELF
TRBV3-1	-	10	TRBJ2-1	ASSQFSYEQF
TRBV4-1	-	12	TRBJ2-3	ASSQDTITDTQY
TRBV12-3/TRBV12-4	-	12	TRBJ1-6	ASSSRQNNSPLH
TRBV4-1	-	12	TRBJ1-1	ASSQRGTLGEAF
TRBV9	-	14	TRBJ2-5	ASSPSPGLGEETQY
TRBV5-6	-	12	TRBJ2-5	ASSLIQGRKTQY
TRBV11-2	-	15	TRBJ1-1	ASRQIRGSTLKTEAF
TRBV29-1	-	10	TRBJ1-1	SVEGENTEAF